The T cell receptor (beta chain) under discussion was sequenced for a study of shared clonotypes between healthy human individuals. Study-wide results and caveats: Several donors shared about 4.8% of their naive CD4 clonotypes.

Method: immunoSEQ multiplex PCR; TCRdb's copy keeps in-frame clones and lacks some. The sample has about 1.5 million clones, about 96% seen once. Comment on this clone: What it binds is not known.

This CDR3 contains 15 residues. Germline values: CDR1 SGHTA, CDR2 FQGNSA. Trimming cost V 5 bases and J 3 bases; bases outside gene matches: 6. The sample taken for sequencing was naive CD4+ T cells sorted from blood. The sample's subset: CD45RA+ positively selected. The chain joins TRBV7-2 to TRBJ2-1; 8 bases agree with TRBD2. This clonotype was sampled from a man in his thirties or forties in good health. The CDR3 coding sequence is TGTGCCAGCAGCGCCAGCGGGAGCCACTACAATGAGCAGTTCTTC. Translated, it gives CASSASGSHYNEQFF.